These T cell receptor beta chains were read from a single sample in a study of blood T cell repertoires in COVID-19. Sequencing was performed with immunoSEQ multiplex PCR; in TCRdb, only in-frame clones are kept and a portion is missing. The data show over 150,000 clones, around 74% seen once. Sequencing was done on a sample of peripheral blood. The receptors were gathered from an older man with acute or convalescent COVID-19. Both conserved end residues are part of each CDR3. The order of the fields is V gene, D gene, clone size, J gene, CDR3 protein, CDR3 DNA. D genes are given only for firm matches. Where a row states a size, it is once, few, many or the class of an expanded clone; other rows omit it.

V: TRBV28
D: NA
size: NA
J: TRBJ1-2
CDR3: CATNSGVGHGVGYGYTF
DNA: TGTGCCACCAACAGTGGGGTAGGGCACGGGGTTGGGTATGGCTACACCTTC

V: TRBV12-3/TRBV12-4
D: TRBD1
size: NA
J: TRBJ1-2
CDR3: CASSLYRGNGYTF
DNA: TGTGCCAGCAGTCTTTACAGGGGAAATGGCTACACCTTC

V: TRBV6-2/TRBV6-3
D: NA
size: NA
J: TRBJ1-2
CDR3: CASSYGQRSRLYGYTF
DNA: TGTGCCAGCAGTTACGGACAGCGTTCTAGGCTGTATGGCTACACCTTC

V: TRBV2
D: TRBD2
size: NA
J: TRBJ2-1
CDR3: CASKERGGRATDEQFF
DNA: TGTGCCAGCAAGGAGCGGGGGGGCCGTGCTACTGATGAGCAGTTCTTC

V: TRBV28
D: NA
size: NA
J: TRBJ1-1
CDR3: CASSLVQGNTEAFF
DNA: TGTGCCAGCAGTTTGGTACAGGGGAACACTGAAGCTTTCTTT

V: TRBV6-5
D: NA
size: NA
J: TRBJ1-4
CDR3: CASSSDGGEKLFF
DNA: TGTGCCAGCAGTTCTGACGGGGGGGAAAAACTGTTTTTT

V: TRBV28
D: TRBD1
size: NA
J: TRBJ1-5
CDR3: CASTVGGQGDSNQPQHF
DNA: TGTGCCAGCACTGTAGGGGGACAGGGCGATAGCAATCAGCCCCAGCATTTT

V: TRBV7-3
D: TRBD2
size: NA
J: TRBJ2-7
CDR3: CASSQGLAGLNEQYF
DNA: TGTGCCAGCAGCCAAGGACTAGCGGGCTTAAACGAGCAGTACTTC

V: TRBV29-1
D: TRBD2
size: once
J: TRBJ2-1
CDR3: CSVAGGSYNEQFF
DNA: TGCAGCGTTGCCGGGGGGTCCTACAATGAGCAGTTCTTC

V: TRBV6-5
D: NA
size: NA
J: TRBJ1-6
CDR3: CASSYNTQQALHF
DNA: TGTGCCAGCAGTTATAATACCCAGCAGGCCCTCCACTTT

V: TRBV11-3
D: NA
size: few
J: TRBJ2-5
CDR3: CASSLREETQYF
DNA: TGTGCCAGCAGCTTACGGGAGGAGACCCAGTACTTC

V: TRBV14
D: NA
size: NA
J: TRBJ1-2
CDR3: CASSQVERRESAF
DNA: TGTGCCAGCAGCCAGGTGGAAAGGAGAGAGTCGGCCTTC

V: TRBV6-6
D: NA
size: NA
J: TRBJ2-2
CDR3: CASSYNRGELFF
DNA: TGTGCCAGCAGTTATAATCGGGGGGAGCTGTTTTTT

V: TRBV5-6
D: NA
size: NA
J: TRBJ2-5
CDR3: CASSLGAQETQYF
DNA: TGTGCCAGCAGCTTGGGAGCTCAAGAGACCCAGTACTTC

V: TRBV9
D: NA
size: NA
J: TRBJ1-5
CDR3: CASSVEGGYQPQHF
DNA: TGTGCCAGCAGCGTGGAAGGAGGGTATCAGCCCCAGCATTTT

V: TRBV25-1
D: TRBD1
size: NA
J: TRBJ1-2
CDR3: CASARQGEMGYTF
DNA: TGTGCCAGCGCCCGACAGGGAGAAATGGGCTACACCTTC

V: TRBV10-3
D: NA
size: once
J: TRBJ1-3
CDR3: CAIRQESSGNTIYF
DNA: TGTGCCATTAGACAGGAGAGCTCTGGAAACACCATATATTTT

V: TRBV28
D: TRBD1
size: NA
J: TRBJ1-3
CDR3: CASSVTGGSHGNTIYF
DNA: TGTGCCAGCAGTGTTACAGGGGGAAGCCATGGAAACACCATATATTTT

V: TRBV12-3/TRBV12-4
D: TRBD1
size: few
J: TRBJ1-1
CDR3: CASSQGAEAFF
DNA: TGTGCCAGCAGTCAGGGGGCTGAAGCTTTCTTT

V: TRBV11-3
D: NA
size: once
J: TRBJ2-3
CDR3: CASSLRVADTQYF
DNA: TGTGCCAGCAGCTTACGAGTAGCGGATACGCAGTATTTT

V: TRBV30
D: NA
size: NA
J: TRBJ2-2
CDR3: CAWFTGRPTGELFF
DNA: TGTGCCTGGTTTACCGGGAGACCCACCGGGGAGCTGTTTTTT

V: TRBV7-3
D: NA
size: NA
J: TRBJ2-7
CDR3: CASSLDQREQYF
DNA: TGTGCCAGCAGCTTAGATCAGCGCGAGCAGTACTTC

V: TRBV6-2/TRBV6-3
D: NA
size: NA
J: TRBJ1-2
CDR3: CASSQPWRPLYGYTF
DNA: TGTGCCAGCAGTCAACCATGGAGGCCGCTCTATGGCTACACCTTC

V: TRBV6-5
D: NA
size: many
J: TRBJ1-3
CDR3: CASSYSVQSSGNTIYF
DNA: TGTGCCAGCAGTTACTCGGTACAGAGCTCTGGAAACACCATATATTTT

V: TRBV4-3
D: TRBD1
size: once
J: TRBJ1-5
CDR3: CASSQVVGGRQPQHF
DNA: TGCGCCAGCAGCCAAGTTGTAGGGGGCCGTCAGCCCCAGCATTTT

V: TRBV6-5
D: TRBD1
size: NA
J: TRBJ1-2
CDR3: CASSWDRGYGYTF
DNA: TGTGCCAGCAGTTGGGACAGGGGTTATGGCTACACCTTC

V: TRBV7-9
D: TRBD1
size: once
J: TRBJ1-1
CDR3: CASSWGQGWTEAFF
DNA: TGTGCCAGCAGCTGGGGACAGGGGTGGACTGAAGCTTTCTTT

V: TRBV4-1
D: NA
size: NA
J: TRBJ2-7
CDR3: CASSQEWQGHPYEQYF
DNA: TGCGCCAGCAGCCAAGAGTGGCAGGGTCACCCCTACGAGCAGTACTTC

V: TRBV5-1
D: TRBD1
size: NA
J: TRBJ1-4
CDR3: CASSRGQGSEKLFF
DNA: TGCGCCAGCAGCCGAGGACAGGGGAGTGAAAAACTGTTTTTT

V: TRBV7-8
D: TRBD2
size: NA
J: TRBJ2-7
CDR3: CASSFPQLLSGGNEQYF
DNA: TGTGCCAGCAGCTTCCCCCAATTACTTAGCGGGGGGAACGAGCAGTACTTC

V: TRBV24-1
D: TRBD1
size: NA
J: TRBJ2-1
CDR3: CATSESGTGAYNEQFF
DNA: TGTGCCACCAGTGAATCCGGGACAGGGGCCTACAATGAGCAGTTCTTC

V: TRBV15
D: TRBD1
size: NA
J: TRBJ1-1
CDR3: CATRGQLATEAFF
DNA: TGTGCCACCCGGGGACAGTTGGCGACTGAAGCTTTCTTT

V: TRBV3-1/TRBV3-2
D: NA
size: NA
J: TRBJ1-4
CDR3: CASSQGQINEKLFF
DNA: TGTGCCAGCAGCCAAGGGCAGATTAATGAAAAACTGTTTTTT

V: TRBV7-9
D: TRBD1
size: NA
J: TRBJ1-2
CDR3: CASSFNGQGVGYTF
DNA: TGTGCCAGCAGCTTCAACGGACAGGGGGTTGGCTACACCTTC

V: TRBV6-2/TRBV6-3
D: TRBD1
size: NA
J: TRBJ1-2
CDR3: CASSSLPGQGGYGYTF
DNA: TGTGCCAGCAGCTCCCTACCGGGACAGGGAGGATATGGCTACACCTTC

V: TRBV19
D: NA
size: few
J: TRBJ1-4
CDR3: CASAGAANEKLFF
DNA: TGTGCCAGCGCGGGAGCGGCTAATGAAAAACTGTTTTTT

V: TRBV4-1
D: TRBD1
size: NA
J: TRBJ2-2
CDR3: CASSQGRQGRNTGELFF
DNA: TGCGCCAGCAGCCAAGGACGACAGGGGCGAAACACCGGGGAGCTGTTTTTT

V: TRBV29-1
D: TRBD1
size: NA
J: TRBJ1-1
CDR3: CSAQGMNTEAFF
DNA: TGCAGCGCACAGGGGATGAACACTGAAGCTTTCTTT

V: TRBV5-1
D: TRBD1
size: NA
J: TRBJ2-7
CDR3: CASSIPGTGNYEQYF
DNA: TGCGCCAGCAGCATTCCGGGGACAGGCAACTACGAGCAGTACTTC

V: TRBV5-5
D: TRBD1
size: NA
J: TRBJ2-5
CDR3: CASSRQGEETQYF
DNA: TGTGCCAGCAGCCGGCAGGGGGAAGAGACCCAGTACTTC

V: TRBV7-2
D: NA
size: NA
J: TRBJ2-7
CDR3: CASRRDSHYEQYF
DNA: TGTGCCAGCAGACGGGACTCCCACTACGAGCAGTACTTC

V: TRBV11-2
D: NA
size: once
J: TRBJ2-3
CDR3: CASSLRTGTDTQYF
DNA: TGTGCCAGCAGCTTGCGGACTGGCACAGATACGCAGTATTTT

V: TRBV9
D: NA
size: NA
J: TRBJ2-1
CDR3: CASSVTIRPGVTVYNEQFF
DNA: TGTGCCAGCAGCGTCACCATTAGGCCGGGGGTAACGGTCTACAATGAGCAGTTCTTC

V: TRBV6-6
D: NA
size: few
J: TRBJ1-1
CDR3: CASRYGDGVNTEAFF
DNA: TGTGCCAGCAGATACGGAGATGGAGTGAACACTGAAGCTTTCTTT

V: TRBV19
D: NA
size: NA
J: TRBJ2-7
CDR3: CASSIEGVEQYF
DNA: TGTGCCAGTAGTATTGAAGGGGTCGAGCAGTACTTC